The 29 T cell receptor beta chains below come from one sample, sequenced in a study of OX40 agonist ivuxolimab in advanced cancers. The repertoire was sequenced with immunoSEQ multiplex PCR; TCRdb's copy has only in-frame clones and lacks some. Of about 63,000 clones listed, around 81% are singletons. Sample: CD4+ or CD8+ T cells sorted from blood, taken in a trial of the OX40 agonist ivuxolimab. The receptor source for this set is an adult with an advanced solid tumor such as melanoma, head and neck, liver or kidney cancer.

The chain joins TRBV11-2 to TRBJ2-5; D not resolved. This CDR3 has 15 residues. V lost 0 bases to trimming and J lost 1 base, with 9 bases between them. Germline CDR1 and CDR2: SGHAT and FQNNGV. The CDR3 bases are TGTGCCAGCAGCTTAGATCTACAGCTCCAAGAGACCCAGTACTTC. This codes for CASSLDLQLQETQYF. Supplemented by reference TRBV11-2 and TRBJ2-5, the full variable domain reads EAGVAQSPRYKIIEKRQSVAFWCNPISGHATLYWYQQILGQGPKLLIQFQNNGVVDDSQLPKDRFSAERLKGVDSTLKIQPAKLEDSAVYLCASSLDLQLQETQYFGPGTRLLVL.

The CDR3 spells CAWSGGAETQYF. The DNA of the CDR3 is TGTGCCTGGAGTGGGGGGGCAGAGACCCAGTACTTC. The chain employs TRBV30 and TRBJ2-5; perhaps D is TRBD1 or TRBD2 (6 bases each). The CDR3 is made up of 12 amino acids. V was clipped by 1 base and J by 4 bases, with 7 bases between them. Germline V gene lookup returns CDR1 GTSNPN and CDR2 SVGIG (reference sequence). Combining the CDR3 with reference TRBV30 and TRBJ2-5 gives the whole variable domain SQTIHQWPATLVQPVGSPLSLECTVEGTSNPNLYWYRQAAGRGLQLLFYSVGIGQISSEVPQNLSASRPQDRQFILSSKKLLLSDSGFYLCAWSGGAETQYFGPGTRLLVL.

This sequence joins TRBV6-6 and TRBJ1-1; tentative D call: TRBD1 (5 bases). There are 12 residues in the CDR3. CDR1 and CDR2 from the germline V gene are MNHNY and SVGAGI (reference sequence). V was clipped by 11 bases and J by 6 bases, with 16 bases between them. CDR3 amino acids: CAGTSGSAEAFF. The CDR3 DNA sequence: TGTGCCGGGACCTCGGGGTCGGCTGAAGCTTTCTTT.

The chain has TRBV10-3 and TRBJ1-6; the match to TRBD1 covers 7 bases. The junction had 8 bases not matched to a gene; V was cut back by 6 bases and J by 3 bases. In germline, CDR1 is ENHRY, CDR2 SYGVKD. This CDR3 contains 16 residues. The DNA of the CDR3 is TGTGCCATCAGCGCGGGACAGCCGCTCTATAATTCACCCCTCCACTTT. Amino acid sequence: CAISAGQPLYNSPLHF.

This clone has a single count. The J gene is TRBJ2-2, the V gene TRBV1; TRBD2 was called by the table and not checked on the DNA. TRBV1 is a known pseudogene. The CDR3 covers 17 residues. Here the CDR3 DNA reads TGCACCAGCAGCCAATCGACTAGCGGGGGGGCCACCGGGGAGCTGTTTTTT. Protein product: CTSSQSTSGGATGELFF.

The J gene is TRBJ1-2, the V gene TRBV5-1; 7 positions match TRBD1. The germline CDR1 and CDR2 sequences are SGHRS and YFSETQ. The CDR3 has 14 amino acids. Losses at the gene ends were 3 bases for V and 8 bases for J; bases not matched to a gene: 10. For the CDR3, the DNA is TGCGCCAGCAGCTCAACAGGGGCAACGGAGGGCTACACCTTC. It yields the protein CASSSTGATEGYTF.

This clone was observed a few times. The chain combines TRBV19 with TRBJ1-3; 7 bases fit TRBD1. J was trimmed by 2 bases and V by 5 bases; bases with no gene match: 9. Germline assignment: CDR1 LNHDA and CDR2 SQIVND (reference sequence). The CDR3 is made up of 16 amino acids. The CDR3 DNA reads as TGTGCCAGTAGTCCCCCGTCGACAGGGACTGGAAACACCATATATTTT. Protein sequence: CASSPPSTGTGNTIYF. The whole variable domain, remainder taken from reference TRBV19 and TRBJ1-3, is DGGITQSPKYLFRKEGQNVTLSCEQNLNHDAMYWYRQDPGQGLRLIYYSQIVNDFQKGDIAEGYSVSREKKESFPLTVTSAQKNPTAFYLCASSPPSTGTGNTIYFGEGSWLTVV.

This rearrangement joins TRBV7-9 to TRBJ2-4; tentative D call: TRBD2 (6 bases). From germline, CDR1 is SEHNR and CDR2 FQNEAQ (reference sequence). V lost 3 bases to trimming and J lost 1 base, with 7 bases between them. The CDR3 is made up of 14 amino acids. The CDR3 DNA sequence: TGTGCCAGCAGCTTCGCGGGGGCCAAAAACATTCAGTACTTC. Amino acid sequence: CASSFAGAKNIQYF.

The chain is built from TRBV19 and TRBJ1-1; D uncertain. This CDR3 is built from 14 residues. Germline loops: CDR1 LNHDA, CDR2 SQIVND (reference sequence). Trimming removed 6 bases from V and 5 bases from J, with 16 bases in between. CDR3: CASSQAGMRTEAFF. The CDR3 DNA follows: TGTGCCAGTAGCCAAGCCGGGATGAGGACTGAAGCTTTCTTT.

The chain is built from TRBV5-1 and TRBJ2-1; 9 nucleotides agree with TRBD1. Trimming cost V 3 bases and J 6 bases; bases outside gene matches: 7. The CDR3 is made up of 15 amino acids. Germline loops: CDR1 SGHRS, CDR2 YFSETQ. This CDR3 is CASSWGQGMVNEQFF. CDR3 nucleotides: TGCGCCAGCAGCTGGGGACAGGGTATGGTCAATGAGCAGTTCTTC. Together with reference TRBV5-1 and TRBJ2-1, the CDR3 gives the full variable domain: KAGVTQTPRYLIKTRGQQVTLSCSPISGHRSVSWYQQTPGQGLQFLFEYFSETQRNKGNFPGRFSGRQFSNSRSEMNVSTLELGDSALYLCASSWGQGMVNEQFFGPGTRLTVL.

About this clone itself: Other DNA sequences in the sample encode the same CDR3. The V call is TRBV11-2, the J call TRBJ1-1, with TRBD1 matching over 7 bases. Germline V lookup: CDR1 SGHAT, CDR2 FQNNGV. V lost 4 bases to trimming and J lost 5 bases; unmatched junction nucleotides: 7. The CDR3 loop spans 14 amino acids. In nucleotides, the CDR3 is TGTGCCAGCAGCTCCAACAGGGGAGGGACTGAAGCTTTCTTT. Protein product: CASSSNRGGTEAFF.

The chain has TRBV19 and TRBJ2-3; 7 bases are a match to TRBD2. With 3 bases clipped from V and 6 bases from J, the junction kept 9 bases outside the gene matches. The CDR3 contains 15 residues. Germline CDR1 reads LNHDA; CDR2 reads SQIVND (reference sequence). The CDR3 DNA reads as TGTGCCAGTAGTATTGGGTCGGGGGGTACTGATACGCAGTATTTT. Protein: CASSIGSGGTDTQYF.

This clone was detected only a few times. The genes are TRBV6-1 and TRBJ1-2; 9 bases map to TRBD1. The V and J ends lost 2 bases and 6 bases, in that order; junction bases with no gene match: 7. Germline V lookup: CDR1 MNHNS, CDR2 SASEGT. The CDR3 has 15 amino acids. DNA of the CDR3: TGTGCCAGCAGTGAAATGGACAGGGGCGTAAATGGCTACACCTTC. It translates to CASSEMDRGVNGYTF.

The chain joins TRBV7-8 to TRBJ2-3; D uncertain. In germline, CDR1 is SGHVS, CDR2 FQNEAQ. V was pared by 5 bases and J by 2 bases, with 14 bases between. This CDR3 has 15 residues. The DNA of the CDR3 is TGTGCCAGCAGCCCGAGCGAGGTTAACACAGATACGCAGTATTTT. This codes for CASSPSEVNTDTQYF. Variable domain in full (rest from reference TRBV7-8 and TRBJ2-3): GAGVSQSPRYKVAKRGQDVALRCDPISGHVSLFWYQQALGQGPEFLTYFQNEAQLDKSGLPSDRFFAERPEGSVSTLKIQRTQQEDSAVYLCASSPSEVNTDTQYFGPGTRLTVL.

Here the CDR3 reads CASSPAEGGNEKLFF. In nucleotides, the CDR3 is TGTGCCAGCTCACCTGCAGAGGGCGGAAATGAAAAACTGTTTTTT. This chain joins TRBV18 and TRBJ1-4; D remains unclear. The CDR3 spans 15 residues. Trimming shortened V by 3 bases and J by 5 bases, and 13 bases separated the two germline ends. The germline V gene has CDR1 KGHSH and CDR2 LQKENI. Full variable domain (outside the CDR3, taken from reference TRBV18 and TRBJ1-4): NAGVMQNPRHLVRRRGQEARLRCSPMKGHSHVYWYRQLPEEGLKFMVYLQKENIIDESGMPKERFSAEFPKEGPSILRIQQVVRGDSAAYFCASSPAEGGNEKLFFGSGTQLSVL.

V usage is TRBV15 and J usage is TRBJ1-4; D remains unclear. V gave up 8 bases and J gave up 8 bases, with 12 bases separating them. The CDR3 is 12 amino acids. Germline assignment: CDR1 LNHNV and CDR2 YYDKDF (reference sequence). The CDR3: CATQVGREKLFF. The CDR3 DNA sequence: TGTGCCACCCAGGTGGGTCGGGAAAAACTGTTTTTT.

The V call is TRBV18, the J call TRBJ2-3, with 8 nucleotides matching TRBD1. V was pared by 0 bases and J by 1 base, with 3 bases of the junction left unmatched. Germline V gene sequence: CDR1 KGHSH, CDR2 LQKENI. The CDR3 is made up of 16 amino acids. DNA of the CDR3: TGTGCCAGCTCACCACCAACAGGGGGAGGCACAGATACGCAGTATTTT. Translating it yields CASSPPTGGGTDTQYF.

V and J are TRBV6-1 and TRBJ2-7, with 7 positions matching TRBD2. After removal of 6 bases from V and 4 bases from J, the junction contained 9 bases not matched to a gene. The CDR3 has 14 residues. The germline V gene has CDR1 MNHNS and CDR2 SASEGT. The CDR3 coding sequence is TGTGCCAGCAGATCTCAGTCCGGGGGGTACGAGCAGTACTTC. It encodes CASRSQSGGYEQYF.

The V gene is TRBV11-3, the J gene TRBJ2-7; D might be TRBD1 or TRBD2, each matching 6 bases. The CDR3 extends over 14 amino acids. The V and J ends lost 5 bases and 5 bases respectively, with 16 bases between them. Germline loops: CDR1 SGHNT, CDR2 YENEEA. Here the CDR3 reads CASSGGGNLNEQYF. In DNA form, the CDR3 reads TGTGCCAGCAGCGGAGGGGGGAATCTTAACGAGCAGTACTTC. The whole variable domain, remainder taken from reference TRBV11-3 and TRBJ2-7, is EAGVVQSPRYKIIEKKQPVAFWCNPISGHNTLYWYLQNLGQGPELLIRYENEEAVDDSQLPKDRFSAERLKGVDSTLKIQPAELGDSAVYLCASSGGGNLNEQYFGPGTRLTVT.

The CDR3 here is CSGAGTGRYQETQYF. The CDR3 DNA reads as TGCAGCGGGGCCGGGACAGGGAGGTACCAAGAGACCCAGTACTTC. The chain combines TRBV29-1 with TRBJ2-5, with 9 bases lining up with TRBD1. Germline assignment: CDR1 SQVTM and CDR2 ANQGSEA. V shed 7 bases, J shed 0 bases, and the junction held 9 bases outside the gene matches. This CDR3 is 15 amino acids long.

J is TRBJ2-5 and V is TRBV2; TRBD1 matches at 8 bases. Germline CDR1 SNHLY, CDR2 FYNNEI. With V trimmed by 8 bases and J by 0 bases, 5 bases remained unmatched. This CDR3 has 14 amino acids. The CDR3 is CASSRGLYQETQYF. The CDR3 bases are TGTGCCAGCTCCAGGGGGCTTTACCAAGAGACCCAGTACTTC.

The V call is TRBV10-3, the J call TRBJ1-5, with a possible D match to TRBD1 (6 bases). CDR3 length: 15 amino acids. V lost 4 bases and J lost 6, with 16 bases in between. Per germline, CDR1 ENHRY and CDR2 SYGVKD. The CDR3, as DNA: TGTGCCATCAGTGCCCAAGGGGGGGGTCTTCAGCCCCAGCATTTT. It encodes CAISAQGGGLQPQHF.

This chain connects TRBV6-1 to TRBJ2-3; no firm D call. V lost 4 bases, J lost 2 bases, and 10 bases lay in between. This CDR3 is 14 amino acids long. The germline V gene has CDR1 MNHNS and CDR2 SASEGT. CDR3 DNA: TGTGCCAGCAGTGGGTCGCAGACCACAGATACGCAGTATTTT. The encoded protein is CASSGSQTTDTQYF.

The chain is built from TRBV7-8 and TRBJ2-2, with D perhaps matching TRBD2 (6 bases). V lost 5 bases, J lost 5 bases, and 15 bases lay in between. The CDR3 has 15 amino acids. Germline CDR1 SGHVS, CDR2 FQNEAQ. CDR3 DNA: TGTGCCAGCAGCCTTCTAGCGCCGGGGACCGGGGAGCTGTTTTTT. This translates into CASSLLAPGTGELFF.

This sequence joins TRBV5-4 and TRBJ2-1; a possible D gene is TRBD2 (7 bases). CDR1 and CDR2 (germline): SGHNT, YYREEE (reference sequence). CDR3 length: 14 amino acids. Deletions cut 2 bases from V and 7 bases from J, with 13 bases between. This CDR3 reads CASSFGGGANEQFF. CDR3 nucleotides: TGTGCCAGCAGCTTTGGAGGGGGGGCGAATGAGCAGTTCTTC.

The rearrangement joins TRBV5-4 to TRBJ2-7; 7 bases are shared with TRBD1. This CDR3 has 13 amino acids. The germline gives CDR1 SGHNT, CDR2 YYREEE (reference sequence). The V gene end was trimmed by 3 bases and the J gene end by 3 bases; junction bases not matched to a gene: 3. The CDR3 nucleotides are TGTGCCAGCAGCTCGGGACAGCGCTACGAGCAGTACTTC. This codes for CASSSGQRYEQYF.

This rearrangement joins TRBV2 to TRBJ1-5; D remains unclear. The CDR3 is made up of 13 amino acids. Germline CDR1 reads SNHLY; CDR2 reads FYNNEI. Trimming removed 8 bases at V and 1 base at J, with 9 bases between. The CDR3 sequence: CASSFGSNQPQHF. CDR3 DNA: TGTGCCAGCTCATTCGGCAGCAATCAGCCCCAGCATTTT.

The gene calls are TRBV4-1 and TRBJ2-3; 7 bases agree with TRBD2. The CDR3 has 15 residues. CDR1 and CDR2 from the germline V gene are MGHRA and YSYEKL. J gave up 6 bases and V 1 base, and 7 bases lay outside the gene matches. The CDR3 here is CASSQGGREGDTQYF. The CDR3 nucleotides read TGCGCCAGCAGCCAAGGGGGCAGGGAGGGGGATACGCAGTATTTT.

The chain combines TRBV6-1 with TRBJ2-1; the match to TRBD1 covers 11 bases. Germline values: CDR1 MNHNS, CDR2 SASEGT. The CDR3 is 16 amino acids. The J segment lost 6 bases and the V segment lost 4 bases, leaving 8 bases of the junction unmatched. The CDR3 sequence is CASSGGPGTGGNEQFF. Written as DNA, the CDR3 is TGTGCCAGCAGTGGAGGCCCCGGGACAGGGGGCAATGAGCAGTTCTTC.